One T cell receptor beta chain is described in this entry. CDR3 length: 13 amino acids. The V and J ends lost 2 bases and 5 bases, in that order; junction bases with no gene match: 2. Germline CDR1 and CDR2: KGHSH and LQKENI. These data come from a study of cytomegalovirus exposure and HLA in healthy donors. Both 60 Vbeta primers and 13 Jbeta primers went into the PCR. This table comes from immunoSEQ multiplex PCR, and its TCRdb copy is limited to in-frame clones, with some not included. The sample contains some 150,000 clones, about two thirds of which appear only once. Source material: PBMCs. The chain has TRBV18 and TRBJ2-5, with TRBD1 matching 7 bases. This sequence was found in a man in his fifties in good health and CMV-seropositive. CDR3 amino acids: CASSPGTVETQYF. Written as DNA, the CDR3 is TGTGCCAGCTCACCAGGGACAGTGGAGACCCAGTACTTC.